Here is one TCR beta chain with its context. Its antigen is still unknown. Per germline, CDR1 SGHTA and CDR2 FQGNSA. The ends were cut back, 5 bases at V and 7 bases at J, with 17 bases in the middle. The CDR3 is 14 amino acids. Researchers report isolating at least 7 million PBMCs per sample. This entry belongs to a study of blood T cells in healthy people across ages. Study-level findings and limits: Both higher diversity and more naive CD4+ cells marked long-lived donors when set against aged donors.

Then a second PCR, running roughly 7 to 12 cycles, was carried out with a sample-barcoded 5' primer and a J-beta primer mix. TCRdb redid the calling of the 5' RACE reads with MiXCR, one entry per CDR3 protein. This sample has about 1.8 million distinct CDR3 sequences, with 40% to 55% found just once. The sequencing input was blood. The V call is TRBV7-2, the J call TRBJ1-2; weak D call: TRBD1 (5 bases). This clonotype originated in a woman between 40 and 50 years old in good health. CDR3 protein: CASSQPRGTGGYTF. The CDR3 DNA reads as TGTGCCAGCAGCCAACCGAGGGGCACGGGTGGCTACACCTTC.